The 6 T cell receptor beta chains given below trace back to one sample, sequenced in a study of metastatic and nonmetastatic thyroid tumors. The entire patient cohort was treatment-naive prior to thyroid surgery. MiXCR was used by TCRdb to re-call the PCR reads. Counted here are about 27,000 clones, about 16% occurring once; the ten biggest clones make up approximately 15%. The sequencing input was blood. The receptors derive from a male donor with papillary thyroid cancer or a benign thyroid nodule (not recorded which). Some clones in this sample may be carry-over from other donors' samples.

This clone was detected only a few times. The rearrangement links TRBV12-3 or TRBV12-4 to TRBJ2-7; D is ambiguous. The length of the CDR3 is 13 residues. CDR3 sequence reads: CANSFSSSYEQYV. The CDR3 DNA sequence: TGTGCCAACAGTTTCTCTAGTTCCTACGAGCAGTACGTC.

This clone was seen many times. The chain joins TRBV18 to TRBJ1-2; maybe TRBD1 (6 bases). The germline V gene has CDR1 KGHSH and CDR2 LQKENI. Trimming took 5 bases from V and 2 from J, leaving 18 bases between them. There are 16 residues in the CDR3. In DNA, the CDR3 is TGTGCCAGCTCAAGGGGGGAAACAGGTGGAAACTATGGCTACACCTTC. It specifies CASSRGETGGNYGYTF.

This clone was seen ten or more times. The chain joins TRBV5-5 to TRBJ1-6; D gene unclear. Germline CDR1 reads SGHKS; CDR2 reads YYEKEE (reference sequence). Between the trimmed V and J ends, which lost 4 bases and 9 bases, there was a span of 11 bases. The CDR3 consists of 13 residues. In DNA form, the CDR3 reads TGTGCCAGCAGCGAGGAAGGTTTTTCACCCCTCCACTTT. Residues: CASSEEGFSPLHF.

About this clone: Its ends do not fully match the called genes, so a read error is possible. The chain uses TRBV10-3 and TRBJ1-6; tentatively, D is TRBD1 (5 bases). In germline, CDR1 is ENHRY, CDR2 SYGVKD. The CDR3 length is 13 residues. The chain's CDR3 is CAINEQVNSPIHF. The CDR3 bases are TGTGCCATAAACGAACAGGTTAATTCACCCATCCACTTT.

This clone was picked up many times. The gene calls are TRBV6-5 and TRBJ2-3; 7 bases map to TRBD2. V lost 2 bases, J lost 6 bases, and 5 bases stayed unmatched. The CDR3 is 14 residues long. Per the germline V gene, CDR1 is MNHEY and CDR2 is SVGAGI. CDR3 nucleotides: TGTGCCAGCAGTTACGGGAGGGCATCGGATACGCAGTATTTT. Protein product: CASSYGRASDTQYF.

The sample holds many counts of this clone. A clone one base away is much larger, so this may be a read error. In DNA form, the CDR3 reads TGTGCCAGCAGTTTTACTAGCGGGGGGGCCGCAGATACGCAATATTTT. As protein: CASSFTSGGAADTQYF. The chain employs TRBV6-2 or TRBV6-3 and TRBJ2-3; 13 nucleotides match TRBD2. Germline CDR1 is MNHEY and CDR2 is SVGEGT. The CDR3 runs 16 residues.